The 6 T cell receptor beta chains in this list originate from one sample, sequenced in a study of cytomegalovirus exposure and HLA in healthy donors. The PCR employed 60 Vbeta primers together with 13 Jbeta primers. TCRdb keeps only in-frame clones here, not all; method: immunoSEQ multiplex PCR. The sample yields roughly 90,000 clones, roughly four fifths seen once. Sequences were obtained from PBMCs. The receptors come from a man aged 30-40 years in good health and CMV-seropositive.

The V gene is TRBV18, the J gene TRBJ2-5; TRBD2 matches at 8 bases. The CDR3 is 15 amino acids. Unmatched junction bases numbered 4, after V lost 1 base and J lost 3 bases. Germline CDR1 and CDR2: KGHSH and LQKENI. This chain's CDR3 is CASSPRGGIEETQYF. The CDR3 nucleotides read TGTGCCAGCTCACCACGCGGGGGGATAGAAGAGACCCAGTACTTC.

The chain joins TRBV6-6 to TRBJ2-2, with 9 positions matching TRBD1. CDR3 length equals 15 residues. The junction had 5 bases not matched to a gene; V was cut back by 2 bases and J by 7 bases. The germline V gene has CDR1 MNHNY and CDR2 SVGAGI (reference sequence). The CDR3 nucleotides are TGTGCCAGCAGTTACCCAACAGGGGGCGGCGGGGAGCTGTTTTTT. Protein sequence: CASSYPTGGGGELFF.

The chain recombines TRBV5-1 with TRBJ1-6; perhaps TRBD1 as D (6 bases). Per germline, CDR1 SGHRS and CDR2 YFSETQ. The V and J ends lost 0 bases and 11 bases respectively, with 12 bases between them. The CDR3 consists of 14 residues. CDR3 in amino acids: CASSLAGGSAPLHF. DNA for the CDR3: TGCGCCAGCAGCTTGGCTGGGGGCAGCGCACCCCTCCACTTT.

In this sample, this clone turned up once. This sequence joins TRBV6-5 and TRBJ2-3; 9 positions agree with TRBD2. Germline V lookup: CDR1 MNHEY, CDR2 SVGAGI. Losses at the gene ends were 6 bases for V and 10 bases for J; bases not matched to a gene: 11. The CDR3 covers 14 residues. CDR3 amino acids: CASRLAGSGDPQYF. Written as DNA, the CDR3 is TGTGCCAGCAGACTAGCGGGTAGCGGGGATCCGCAGTATTTT.

This chain connects TRBV18 to TRBJ2-2, with 7 bases identical to TRBD2. This CDR3 comprises 14 residues. After removal of 0 bases from V and 6 bases from J, the junction contained 1 base not matched to a gene. Germline-derived CDR1 and CDR2 are KGHSH and LQKENI. The CDR3 DNA reads TGTGCCAGCTCACCACCGGGGAGGGCCGGGGAGCTGTTTTTT. Translating it yields CASSPPGRAGELFF. The full variable domain, with the rest looked up from reference TRBV18 and TRBJ2-2, is NAGVMQNPRHLVRRRGQEARLRCSPMKGHSHVYWYRQLPEEGLKFMVYLQKENIIDESGMPKERFSAEFPKEGPSILRIQQVVRGDSAAYFCASSPPGRAGELFFGEGSRLTVL.

This chain connects TRBV4-1 to TRBJ2-3, with D hard to call. Germline CDR1 MGHRA, CDR2 YSYEKL. V shed 2 bases and J shed 4 bases, with 10 bases lying between them. The CDR3 extends over 14 amino acids. The DNA for the CDR3 is TGCGCCAGCAGCCAACTTCCCCAGGCAGATACGCAGTATTTT. As protein: CASSQLPQADTQYF.